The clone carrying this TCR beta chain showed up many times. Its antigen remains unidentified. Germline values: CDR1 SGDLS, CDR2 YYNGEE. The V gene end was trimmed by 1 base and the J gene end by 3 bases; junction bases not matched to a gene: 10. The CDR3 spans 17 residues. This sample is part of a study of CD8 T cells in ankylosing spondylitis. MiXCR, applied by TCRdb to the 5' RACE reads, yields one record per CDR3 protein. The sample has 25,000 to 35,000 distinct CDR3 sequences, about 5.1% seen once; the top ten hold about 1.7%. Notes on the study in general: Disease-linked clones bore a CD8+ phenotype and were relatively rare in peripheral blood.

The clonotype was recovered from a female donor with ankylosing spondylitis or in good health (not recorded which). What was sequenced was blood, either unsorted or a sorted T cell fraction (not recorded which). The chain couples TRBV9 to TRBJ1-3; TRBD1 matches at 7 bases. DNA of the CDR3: TGTGCCAGCAGCGTAACGACAGGGTCGACTCGTGGAAACACCATATATTTT. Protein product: CASSVTTGSTRGNTIYF. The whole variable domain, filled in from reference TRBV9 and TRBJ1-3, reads DSGVTQTPKHLITATGQRVTLRCSPRSGDLSVYWYQQSLDQGLQFLIQYYNGEERAKGNILERFSAQQFPDLHSELNLSSLELGDSALYFCASSVTTGSTRGNTIYFGEGSWLTVV.